Following are 11 T cell receptor beta chains from one sample sequenced in a study of T cells in Graves' hyperthyroidism and ophthalmopathy. Template material for amplifying TCR beta CDR3 regions consisted of RNA transcripts. When the TCR CDR3 underwent first-round RT-PCR, the HTBI primer set was used. MiXCR was run by TCRdb on the multiplex PCR reads, yielding one entry per CDR3 protein. The repertoire holds over 700,000 distinct CDR3 sequences, with 30% to 40% as singletons. Sequenced sample: blood. The receptors come from a woman between 40 and 55 years old with Graves' hyperthyroidism.

The chain uses TRBV10-3 and TRBJ2-7; D may match TRBD1 or TRBD2 (10 bases each). The CDR3 has 16 amino acids. CDR1 ENHRY and CDR2 SYGVKD come from the germline V gene. V lost 5 bases and J lost 5, with 22 bases in between. CDR3 nucleotide sequence: TGTGCCATCAGTTTACAGCGGGGGGGGACAGGGGACGAGCAGTACTTC. The encoded protein is CAISLQRGGTGDEQYF.

This clonotype has just a few counts. The J gene is TRBJ1-6, the V gene TRBV3-1, with D perhaps TRBD1 (5 bases). The CDR3 spans 15 residues. Germline CDR1 and CDR2: LGHDT and YNNKEL (reference sequence). Deletions cut 4 bases from V and 5 bases from J, with 12 bases between. CDR3 loop: CASSLNGGDNSPLHF. CDR3 bases: TGTGCCAGCAGCCTAAATGGGGGGGATAATTCACCCCTCCACTTT.

This sequence joins TRBV7-9 and TRBJ2-7; 9 bases line up with TRBD2. The V segment lost 6 bases and the J segment 3 bases; nucleotides outside the gene matches: 9. The CDR3 is 15 amino acids. From germline, CDR1 is SEHNR and CDR2 FQNEAQ (reference sequence). The CDR3 protein is CASSDLAGERYEQYF. The CDR3 DNA sequence: TGTGCCAGCAGTGATTTAGCGGGAGAACGCTACGAGCAGTACTTC.

This clonotype was counted once. Being one base from a much bigger clone, this may be a read error. The DNA for the CDR3 is TGTGCCGGCAGCCATAAGGGACAGTTCCAAGAGACCCAGTACTTC. Its protein is CAGSHKGQFQETQYF. The V call is TRBV7-2, the J call TRBJ2-5; 7 bases are a match to TRBD1. Germline values: CDR1 SGHTA, CDR2 FQGNSA. This CDR3 comprises 15 residues.

This clonotype has a count of ten or more. V gene TRBV12-3 or TRBV12-4 combines with J gene TRBJ1-1, with TRBD1 as a possible D gene (5 bases). V lost 7 bases, J lost 8 bases, and 17 bases lay in between. CDR3 length: 13 residues. CDR3 bases: TGTGCCAGCACCCCCAGGGCACAACCCGAAGCTTTCTTT. It specifies CASTPRAQPEAFF.

V is TRBV4-1 and J is TRBJ1-2; 8 bases line up with TRBD1. The CDR3 covers 17 residues. The ends lost 4 bases at V and 3 bases at J; junction bases unmatched: 13. Germline V lookup: CDR1 MGHRA, CDR2 YSYEKL. The DNA of the CDR3 is TGCGCCAGCAGCCTAGGGACAGGCCTTACCGGGGACTATGGCTACACCTTC. It is translated as CASSLGTGLTGDYGYTF.

This clonotype was observed at least ten times. V gene TRBV9 combines with J gene TRBJ1-3, with a weak D call TRBD1 (5 bases). The length of the CDR3 is 14 residues. From germline, CDR1 is SGDLS and CDR2 YYNGEE. With 4 bases removed from V and 6 bases from J, the gap between germline ends came to 14 bases. CDR3 DNA: TGTGCCAGCAGCTCCTTGCAAGGGGAAAACACCATATATTTT. Translating gives CASSSLQGENTIYF.

This clonotype was observed many times. The V gene is TRBV7-2, the J gene TRBJ1-6; D might be TRBD1 (5 bases). Trimming removed 5 bases at V and 10 bases at J, with 15 bases between. This CDR3 spans 14 amino acids. The germline V gene encodes CDR1 SGHTA and CDR2 FQGNSA. In DNA, the CDR3 is TGTGCCAGCAGCGCAACGGGACGGATATCACCCCTCCACTTT. Translating it yields CASSATGRISPLHF.

This clonotype was counted a few times. CDR3 residues: CAITGLAGADTQYF. The CDR3 bases are TGTGCCATCACAGGACTAGCGGGAGCAGATACGCAGTATTTT. The J gene is TRBJ2-3, the V gene TRBV10-3; 13 nucleotides agree with TRBD2. Germline V gene lookup returns CDR1 ENHRY and CDR2 SYGVKD. The length of the CDR3 is 14 residues. V gave up 7 bases and J gave up 4 bases; unmatched junction bases: 2.

This clonotype was found many times. For the CDR3, the DNA is TGTGCCAGTAGTCTGGGGACAGGAAGAAGCAATCAGCCCCAGCATTTT. This sequence encodes CASSLGTGRSNQPQHF. The chain uses TRBV19 and TRBJ1-5; 8 positions agree with TRBD1. Germline CDR1 LNHDA, CDR2 SQIVND (reference sequence). This CDR3 is 16 amino acids long. Trimming took 5 bases from V and 1 from J; bases not matched to a gene: 7.

This chain joins TRBV5-8 and TRBJ1-2, with 7 bases fitting TRBD1. The junction had 13 bases not matched to a gene; V was cut back by 0 bases and J by 8 bases. The CDR3 is 16 amino acids. Germline V CDR1 and CDR2: SGHTS, YDEGEE. This CDR3 is CASSLAPGQNIYGYTF. The CDR3 DNA reads as TGTGCCAGCAGCTTGGCCCCGGGACAGAACATTTACGGCTACACCTTC.